The next 14 T cell receptor beta chains were all read from a single sample in a study of cytomegalovirus exposure and HLA in healthy donors. Both 60 Vbeta primers and 13 Jbeta primers went into the PCR. TCRdb's table, derived via immunoSEQ multiplex PCR, lists solely in-frame clones and lacks some. The sample carries 150,000 or so clones, 84% recorded once. The specimen was PBMCs. These TCRs come from a boy between 2 and 10 years old in good health and CMV-seronegative.

V gene TRBV6-5 combines with J gene TRBJ1-3; 7 bases fit TRBD1. The CDR3 extends over 15 amino acids. Per germline, CDR1 MNHEY and CDR2 SVGAGI. Trimming at V came to 6 bases and at J to 2 bases, leaving 7 bases not matched to a gene. Written as DNA, the CDR3 is TGTGCCAGCAGCCCCTCGACAGGGACTGGAAACACCATATATTTT. It encodes CASSPSTGTGNTIYF.

The V call is TRBV11-1, the J call TRBJ2-1, with 7 bases matching TRBD1. There are 14 residues in the CDR3. The ends lost 3 bases at V and 10 bases at J; junction bases unmatched: 9. Germline V gene lookup returns CDR1 SGHAT and CDR2 FQDESV (reference sequence). Here the CDR3 reads CASSFPGDSLEQFF. For the CDR3, the DNA is TGTGCCAGCAGCTTCCCCGGGGACAGCCTCGAGCAGTTCTTC. The full variable domain, with the rest looked up from reference TRBV11-1 and TRBJ2-1, is EAEVAQSPRYKITEKSQAVAFWCDPISGHATLYWYRQILGQGPELLVQFQDESVVDDSQLPKDRFSAERLKGVDSTLKIQPAELGDSAMYLCASSFPGDSLEQFFGPGTRLTVL.

This rearrangement joins TRBV19 to TRBJ1-2; the match to TRBD1 covers 9 bases. With V trimmed by 7 bases and J by 8 bases, 14 bases remained unmatched. CDR1 LNHDA and CDR2 SQIVND come from the germline V gene (reference sequence). CDR3 length: 15 residues. As DNA, the CDR3 is TGTGCCAGTACCCATACCCGGACAGGGGTGCCCGGCTACACCTTC. This gives the protein CASTHTRTGVPGYTF.

V and J are TRBV2 and TRBJ2-1, with 13 bases identical to TRBD2. The CDR3 is 16 residues long. J was trimmed by 9 bases and V by 3 bases; bases with no gene match: 8. Germline loops: CDR1 SNHLY, CDR2 FYNNEI. The DNA for the CDR3 is TGTGCCAGCAGTGATCTACTAGCGGGAGGGCCTGGTGAGCAGTTCTTC. Amino acids: CASSDLLAGGPGEQFF.

This rearrangement joins TRBV5-6 to TRBJ1-1; D not certain. This CDR3 has 13 amino acids. V was pared by 2 bases and J by 3 bases, with 8 bases between. The germline CDR1 and CDR2 sequences are SGHDT and YYEEEE. The CDR3 spells CASSFTADTEAFF. Here the CDR3 DNA reads TGTGCCAGCAGCTTTACAGCCGACACTGAAGCTTTCTTT.

The chain uses TRBV19 and TRBJ2-5; TRBD1 matches at 7 bases. The CDR3 length is 13 residues. Germline CDR1 is LNHDA and CDR2 is SQIVND (reference sequence). After removal of 7 bases from V and 3 bases from J, the junction contained 5 bases not matched to a gene. The CDR3 region is CASTEGQKETQYF. The CDR3, as DNA: TGTGCCAGTACCGAGGGACAGAAAGAGACCCAGTACTTC.

The chain carries TRBV5-1 and TRBJ2-7; 8 bases agree with TRBD1. The ends lost 3 bases at V and 4 bases at J; junction bases unmatched: 6. The CDR3 length is 14 residues. Germline lookup yields CDR1 SGHRS and CDR2 YFSETQ. The CDR3 sequence: CASSSTGVRYEQYF. The CDR3 DNA reads as TGCGCCAGCAGCTCGACAGGGGTTAGGTACGAGCAGTACTTC.

There are a few counts of this clone. This rearrangement joins TRBV27 to TRBJ2-3; 8 nucleotides agree with TRBD2. Per germline, CDR1 MNHEY and CDR2 SMNVEV (reference sequence). V gave up 7 bases and J gave up 2 bases; unmatched junction bases: 8. This CDR3 comprises 15 residues. The DNA of the CDR3 is TGTGCCAGCAAGATAGCGGGACACACCACAGATACGCAGTATTTT. Amino acid sequence: CASKIAGHTTDTQYF.

The chain is built from TRBV7-9 and TRBJ1-4; the D gene is possibly TRBD1 (6 bases). Germline V CDR1 and CDR2: SEHNR, FQNEAQ (reference sequence). The V end lost 1 base, the J end lost 8 bases, and 14 bases lay between the germline ends. This CDR3 contains 15 residues. This chain's CDR3 is CASSLDGGPGEKLFF. DNA for the CDR3: TGTGCCAGCAGCTTAGATGGGGGCCCGGGGGAAAAACTGTTTTTT. The full variable domain, rest sourced from reference TRBV7-9 and TRBJ1-4, is DTGVSQNPRHKITKRGQNVTFRCDPISEHNRLYWYRQTLGQGPEFLTYFQNEAQLEKSRLLSDRFSAERPKGSFSTLEIQRTEQGDSAMYLCASSLDGGPGEKLFFGSGTQLSVL.

This clone was seen a handful of times. The chain couples TRBV4-1 to TRBJ1-1; no clear D gene. This CDR3 contains 14 residues. CDR1 and CDR2 from the germline V gene are MGHRA and YSYEKL. The ends were cut back, 0 bases at V and 0 bases at J, with 5 bases in the middle. CDR3 region: CASSQEGVNTEAFF. The DNA of the CDR3 is TGCGCCAGCAGCCAAGAAGGAGTGAACACTGAAGCTTTCTTT.

V usage is TRBV18 and J usage is TRBJ2-1, with 7 bases lining up with TRBD1. V lost 2 bases to trimming and J lost 6 bases; unmatched junction nucleotides: 7. The germline V gene has CDR1 KGHSH and CDR2 LQKENI. The CDR3 consists of 15 residues. Here the CDR3 reads CASSPRQGWVNEQFF. The CDR3 bases are TGTGCCAGCTCACCAAGACAGGGATGGGTCAATGAGCAGTTCTTC.

CDR3 sequence (DNA): TGTGCCAGTAGTGTAAGTGGGGGGGAGTACATGAACACTGAAGCTTTCTTT. It yields the protein CASSVSGGEYMNTEAFF. This sequence joins TRBV19 and TRBJ1-1; perhaps TRBD1 as D (5 bases). Germline V gives CDR1 LNHDA, CDR2 SQIVND (reference sequence). Trimming removed 5 bases from V and 0 bases from J, with 19 bases in between. This CDR3 comprises 17 residues.

This clone was seen only a few times. J is TRBJ2-2 and V is TRBV28; D is perhaps TRBD1 (5 bases). Germline loops: CDR1 MDHEN, CDR2 SYDVKM. V was pared by 1 base and J by 6 bases, with 9 bases between. This CDR3 is 14 amino acids long. The CDR3 bases are TGTGCCAGCAGTTTATTAGCCAGGGCCGGGGAGCTGTTTTTT. Amino acid sequence: CASSLLARAGELFF.

This chain connects TRBV19 to TRBJ2-5; D possibly corresponds to TRBD1 (6 bases). The CDR3 spans 14 residues. Trimming removed 4 bases from V and 5 bases from J, with 14 bases in between. Germline assignment: CDR1 LNHDA and CDR2 SQIVND (reference sequence). For the CDR3, the DNA is TGTGCCAGTAGTACTTACGGGACAAAGGAGACCCAGTACTTC. Translating gives CASSTYGTKETQYF. Looking up the rest from reference TRBV19 and TRBJ2-5 gives the full variable domain: DGGITQSPKYLFRKEGQNVTLSCEQNLNHDAMYWYRQDPGQGLRLIYYSQIVNDFQKGDIAEGYSVSREKKESFPLTVTSAQKNPTAFYLCASSTYGTKETQYFGPGTRLLVL.